The 4 T cell receptor beta chains below were found in one sample sequenced in a study of blood T cell repertoires in COVID-19. Data came from immunoSEQ multiplex PCR; TCRdb stores just in-frame clones and leaves some out. Altogether more than 95,000 clones are present, roughly 90% being singletons, with the ten largest covering 3.5%. Sample: peripheral blood. The receptors were gathered from a woman aged 55 to 70 with acute or convalescent COVID-19.

V usage is TRBV2 and J usage is TRBJ2-1; a possible D gene is TRBD1 (6 bases). From germline, CDR1 is SNHLY and CDR2 FYNNEI. Trimming cost V 3 bases and J 2 bases, with 8 bases left between them. The length of the CDR3 is 14 residues. DNA of the CDR3: TGTGCCAGCAGTGACCGGACAGCCTACAATGAGCAGTTCTTC. Protein: CASSDRTAYNEQFF.

The CDR3 loop is CASSQRGTVRTQETQYF. CDR3 bases: TGTGCCAGCAGCCAAAGAGGGACTGTGAGAACCCAAGAGACCCAGTACTTC. The V call is TRBV3-1 (or the pseudogene TRBV3-2), the J call TRBJ2-5; possible D gene TRBD2, 6 bases. The CDR3 loop spans 17 amino acids. From germline, CDR1 is LGHDT and CDR2 YNNKEL (reference sequence). The V gene lost 2 bases and the J gene lost 1 base, with 17 bases spanning the gap.

This chain uses TRBV5-1 with TRBJ1-6; 8 bases line up with TRBD1. The J segment lost 7 bases and the V segment lost 4 bases, leaving 16 bases of the junction unmatched. The CDR3 totals 18 residues. The germline V gene encodes CDR1 SGHRS and CDR2 YFSETQ. CDR3 DNA: TGCGCCAGCAGCCGGGTCTCAGGGGGCGTGTCGCAGAATTCACCCCTCCACTTT. This sequence encodes CASSRVSGGVSQNSPLHF.

The chain joins TRBV28 to TRBJ1-2; D not certain. The CDR3 contains 14 residues. V was shortened by 3 bases and J by 1 base, with 9 bases between the two germline ends. The germline CDR1 and CDR2 sequences are MDHEN and SYDVKM. The CDR3 here is CASSFLLINYGYTF. CDR3 DNA: TGTGCCAGCAGTTTTCTGCTAATTAACTATGGCTACACCTTC.